Each of the 5 T cell receptor beta chains below was sequenced from the same sample in a study of a mutant IDH1 vaccine in newly diagnosed glioma. Documented time point: baseline, week 1 (first vaccination visit). Stated treatment: pre-vaccination baseline after standard-of-care therapy. Clones were sequenced by immunoSEQ multiplex PCR, and TCRdb holds only the in-frame ones, with some missing. The sample lists about 96,000 clones; over 75% were seen once. The sample was PBMCs, taken from a glioma patient treated with radiotherapy, temozolomide or both. The receptors stem from a middle-aged man with glioma.

The chain combines TRBV27 with TRBJ1-1; TRBD1 matches at 7 bases. Germline CDR1 and CDR2: MNHEY and SMNVEV (reference sequence). CDR3 length equals 15 residues. V lost 5 bases to trimming and J lost 1 base; unmatched junction nucleotides: 7. The CDR3 is CASSLGSGGNTEAFF. The CDR3 DNA follows: TGTGCCAGCAGTCTTGGGTCAGGGGGGAACACTGAAGCTTTCTTT.

The chain is built from TRBV2 and TRBJ1-6; 9 bases fit TRBD1. Looked up from germline, CDR1 is SNHLY and CDR2 is FYNNEI. The CDR3 contains 15 residues. Trimming cost V 6 bases and J 10 bases; bases outside gene matches: 10. The CDR3 nucleotides are TGTGCCAGCAGGGTATTGGACAGGGGAGACTCACCCCTCCACTTT. This translates into CASRVLDRGDSPLHF.

The chain combines TRBV9 with TRBJ2-2; D is possibly TRBD2 (5 bases). V shed 4 bases and J shed 3 bases, with 16 bases lying between them. CDR1 SGDLS and CDR2 YYNGEE come from the germline V gene. The CDR3 loop spans 16 amino acids. The CDR3 DNA reads as TGTGCCAGCAGCCTCGTAGCGAGAGGAGACACCGGGGAGCTGTTTTTT. Translated, it gives CASSLVARGDTGELFF.

V and J are TRBV7-2 and TRBJ1-3; D not certain. This CDR3 has 17 residues. The germline gives CDR1 SGHTA, CDR2 FQGNSA. The ends were cut back, 0 bases at V and 0 bases at J, with 12 bases in the middle. The chain's CDR3 is CASSLAASILSGNTIYF. For the CDR3, the DNA is TGTGCCAGCAGCTTAGCCGCGTCCATCCTCTCTGGAAACACCATATATTTT.

This chain uses TRBV6-1 with TRBJ2-2; no reliable D call. Trimming pared 0 bases from V and 4 bases from J, leaving 9 bases between. Germline V gene lookup returns CDR1 MNHNS and CDR2 SASEGT. The CDR3 spans 15 residues. CDR3 region: CASSEAPRATGELFF. The CDR3 DNA is TGTGCCAGCAGTGAAGCGCCTCGTGCCACCGGGGAGCTGTTTTTT.